This T cell receptor (beta chain) came from a study of CD8+ T cells in alopecia areata. Study outcomes and limitations: Normal scalp had lower clonality than lesional scalp, with alopecia totalis/universalis lesions showing this most strongly.

Looked up from germline, CDR1 is GTSNPN and CDR2 is SVGIG (reference sequence). V was trimmed by 1 base and J by 0 bases, leaving 10 bases between them. This CDR3 has 16 amino acids. Extracted RNA was reverse transcribed into cDNA, the sequencing template. The assay was immunoSEQ multiplex PCR, and TCRdb's table has in-frame clones only and misses some. The sample lists some 200,000 clones, around 58% occurring once. Stated treatment: oral pan-JAK inhibitor, 5-10 mg twice daily. About this clone: Antigen specificity is unknown.

The specimen comprised CD8+ T cells sorted from blood, sampled at week 24, from a patient treated with tofacitinib. This rearrangement joins TRBV30 to TRBJ1-6, with D unresolved. The TCR sequence derives from a human donor with alopecia areata. Here the CDR3 reads CAWSGVRRSYNSPLHF. The DNA of the CDR3 is TGTGCCTGGAGTGGCGTCCGACGCTCCTATAATTCACCCCTCCACTTT.